This paragraph covers one T cell receptor beta chain sequence. TCRdb's table, derived via immunoSEQ multiplex PCR, lists solely in-frame clones and lacks some. In the table there are some 200,000 clones, 83% of which are singletons. The entry originates in a study of blood T cell repertoires in COVID-19. Across the study: Nucleic acid was either cDNA or gDNA, and it came from T cells, B-cell-depleted T cells, or PBMCs.

Per the germline V gene, CDR1 is SGHVS and CDR2 is FQNEAQ. There are 15 residues in the CDR3. After removal of 5 bases from V and 7 bases from J, the junction contained 9 bases not matched to a gene. Adults between roughly 18 and 95 years of age took part from under 25 US areas. Input material: PBMCs or T cells enriched from blood (not recorded which). The chain joins TRBV7-8 to TRBJ1-5, with TRBD1 matching over 9 bases. The sequence derives from a woman aged 45-60 years who had been exposed to COVID-19. The CDR3 sequence is CASSPGTGTRQPQHF. CDR3 nucleotide sequence: TGTGCCAGCAGCCCCGGGACAGGGACTAGGCAGCCCCAGCATTTT.